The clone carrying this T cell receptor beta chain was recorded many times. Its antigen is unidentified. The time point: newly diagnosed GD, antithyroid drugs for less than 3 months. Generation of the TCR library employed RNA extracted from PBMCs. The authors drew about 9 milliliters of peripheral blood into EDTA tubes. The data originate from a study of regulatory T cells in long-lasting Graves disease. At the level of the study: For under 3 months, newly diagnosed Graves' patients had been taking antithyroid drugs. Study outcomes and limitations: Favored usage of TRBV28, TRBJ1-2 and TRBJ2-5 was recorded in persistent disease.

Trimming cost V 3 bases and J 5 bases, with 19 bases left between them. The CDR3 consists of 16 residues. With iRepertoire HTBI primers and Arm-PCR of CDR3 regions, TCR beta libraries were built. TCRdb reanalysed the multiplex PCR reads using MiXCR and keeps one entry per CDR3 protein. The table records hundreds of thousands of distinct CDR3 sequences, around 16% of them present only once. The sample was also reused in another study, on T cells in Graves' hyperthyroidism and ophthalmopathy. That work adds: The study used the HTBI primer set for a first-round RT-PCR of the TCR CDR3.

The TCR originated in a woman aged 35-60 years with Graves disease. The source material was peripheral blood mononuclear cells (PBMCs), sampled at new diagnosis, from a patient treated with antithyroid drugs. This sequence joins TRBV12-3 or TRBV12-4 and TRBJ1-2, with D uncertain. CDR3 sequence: CASSLGSGREGYGYTF. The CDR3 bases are TGTGCCAGCAGTTTGGGTTCAGGAAGAGAGGGATATGGCTACACCTTC.